One sample yielded the 8 T cell receptor beta chains listed below, sequenced in a study of blood T cell repertoires in COVID-19. The protocol was immunoSEQ multiplex PCR, while the TCRdb copy is restricted to in-frame clones and leaves out a portion. The sample contains roughly 290,000 clones, 70% to 85% of which appear only once. The sequencing sample was made of peripheral blood. The receptors originated from a human donor with COVID-19, enrolled during active disease. The donor label of this sample is uncertain.

This clone was counted only a few times. The V and J genes are TRBV11-2 and TRBJ2-1; 10 bases agree with TRBD2. Unmatched junction bases numbered 6, after V lost 7 bases and J lost 6 bases. CDR1 is SGHAT and CDR2 is FQNNGV in the germline V gene. The CDR3 loop spans 14 amino acids. The CDR3 DNA is TGTGCCAGCAATCTAGCGGGAGTAACCAATGAGCAGTTCTTC. Residues: CASNLAGVTNEQFF.

The chain is built from TRBV9 and TRBJ2-2; the match to TRBD1 covers 7 bases. The CDR3 has 14 amino acids. Unmatched junction bases numbered 1, after V lost 1 base and J lost 4 bases. Germline V gene lookup returns CDR1 SGDLS and CDR2 YYNGEE. The chain's CDR3 is CASSVHRGTGELFF. The DNA of the CDR3 is TGTGCCAGCAGCGTACACAGGGGCACCGGGGAGCTGTTTTTT.

This chain links TRBV5-1 with TRBJ2-1; 10 nucleotides align to TRBD2. V shed 3 bases, J shed 4 bases, and the junction held 13 bases outside the gene matches. Per germline, CDR1 SGHRS and CDR2 YFSETQ. This CDR3 has 18 amino acids. The chain's CDR3 is CASSSGTSVLSGYNEQFF. The CDR3 nucleotides are TGCGCCAGCAGCTCTGGGACTAGCGTCCTTTCCGGGTACAATGAGCAGTTCTTC.

The J gene is TRBJ1-2, the V gene TRBV28; D may be TRBD1 (5 bases). The CDR3 spans 16 residues. Germline-derived CDR1 and CDR2 are MDHEN and SYDVKM. Trimming removed 1 base from V and 0 bases from J, with 12 bases in between. The CDR3 nucleotides are TGTGCCAGCAGTTTATCGCCGGGGGGAGCTAACTATGGCTACACCTTC. Its protein is CASSLSPGGANYGYTF.

The chain recombines TRBV15 with TRBJ2-1; 14 positions agree with TRBD2. V dropped 0 bases and J dropped 6; count of bases not matched to a gene: 10. Germline V gene sequence: CDR1 LNHNV, CDR2 YYDKDF (reference sequence). The length of the CDR3 is 19 residues. The CDR3 loop reads CATSRDLFGTSGSSNEQFF. The CDR3 bases are TGTGCCACCAGCAGAGATCTTTTTGGGACTAGCGGGAGTAGCAATGAGCAGTTCTTC.

The chain uses TRBV6-2 or TRBV6-3 and TRBJ2-5; 8 positions agree with TRBD2. From germline, CDR1 is MNHEY and CDR2 SVGEGT. With 6 bases clipped from V and 5 bases from J, the junction kept 14 bases outside the gene matches. The CDR3 spans 16 residues. This CDR3 reads CASSTGSGRGRETQYF. Written as DNA, the CDR3 is TGTGCCAGCAGCACAGGGAGCGGGAGAGGCCGGGAGACCCAGTACTTC.

The V and J genes are TRBV7-2 and TRBJ1-1; no clear D. The germline gives CDR1 SGHTA, CDR2 FQGNSA. The CDR3 has 15 residues. Trimming removed 0 bases at V and 6 bases at J, with 14 bases between. In nucleotides, the CDR3 is TGTGCCAGCAGCTTAGCCGGAGGAAGCGGGGCTGAAGCTTTCTTT. Translating it yields CASSLAGGSGAEAFF.

The chain couples TRBV29-1 to TRBJ1-4; 8 bases line up with TRBD1. CDR3 size: 14 residues. The germline V gene has CDR1 SQVTM and CDR2 ANQGSEA. The junction had 8 bases not matched to a gene; V was cut back by 3 bases and J by 8 bases. The DNA of the CDR3 is TGCAGCGTTGATACCGGGACAGGAAACGAAAAACTGTTTTTT. It encodes CSVDTGTGNEKLFF.